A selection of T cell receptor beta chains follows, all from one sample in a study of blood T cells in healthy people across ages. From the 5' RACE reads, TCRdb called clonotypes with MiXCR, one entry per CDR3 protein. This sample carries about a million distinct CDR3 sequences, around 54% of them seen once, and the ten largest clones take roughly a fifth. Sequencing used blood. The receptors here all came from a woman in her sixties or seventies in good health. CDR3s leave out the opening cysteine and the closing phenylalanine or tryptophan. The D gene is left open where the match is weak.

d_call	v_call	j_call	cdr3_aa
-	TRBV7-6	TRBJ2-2	AGSFAGNTGELF
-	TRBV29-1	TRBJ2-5	SVGPDGPETQY
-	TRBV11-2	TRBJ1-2	ASSSRVRRGYGYT
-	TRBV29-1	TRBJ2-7	SVEGALYEQY
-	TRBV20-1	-	SARVTVEQY
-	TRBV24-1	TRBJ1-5	ATAGARNQPQH
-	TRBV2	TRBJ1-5	ASGPTGIRQPQH
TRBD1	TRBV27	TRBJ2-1	ASSFGTEIGNEQF
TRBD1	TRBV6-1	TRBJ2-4	ASSVGTGINIQY
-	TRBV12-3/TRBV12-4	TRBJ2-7	ASTPGGSAYEQY
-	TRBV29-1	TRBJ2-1	SVDAPYNEQF
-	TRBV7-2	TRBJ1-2	ASSLERGYT
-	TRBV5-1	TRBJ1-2	ANSFAVGYGYT
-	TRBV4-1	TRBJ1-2	ASSQGRGGIDYGYT
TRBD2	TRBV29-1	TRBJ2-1	SVGTLQAGVSYNEQF
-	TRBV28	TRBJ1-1	ASSLRGENTEAF
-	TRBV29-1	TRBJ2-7	SAREDPREQY
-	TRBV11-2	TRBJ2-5	ASSLDLEETQY
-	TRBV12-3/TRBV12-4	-	ASSWDRAETQY
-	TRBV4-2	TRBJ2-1	ASSQFARDEQF
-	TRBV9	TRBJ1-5	ASSVGQSPHQPQH
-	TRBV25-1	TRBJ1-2	ASSENRNYGYT
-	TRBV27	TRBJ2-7	ASNTYLTYEQY
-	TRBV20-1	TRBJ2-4	SARQPKNIQY
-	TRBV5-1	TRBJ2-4	ASSARATGENIQY
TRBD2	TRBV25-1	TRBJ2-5	ASSEYGRAQETQY
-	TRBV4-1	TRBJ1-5	ASSQVVGGQPQH
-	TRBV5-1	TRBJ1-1	ASSYGHPNTEAF
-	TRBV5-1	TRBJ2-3	ASSNTDAPDTQY
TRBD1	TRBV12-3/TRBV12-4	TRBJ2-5	ASSPPGGLIYEQY
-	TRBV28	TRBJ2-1	ASSLNLDEQF
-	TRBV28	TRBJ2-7	ASSWLRDKQY
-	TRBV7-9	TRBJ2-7	ASSLGWDSYEQY
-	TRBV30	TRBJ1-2	AWVPGPNYGYT
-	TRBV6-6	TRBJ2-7	ASSYAIQGSSYEQY
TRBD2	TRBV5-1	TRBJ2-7	ASSLEGRAGYEQY
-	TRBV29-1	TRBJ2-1	SVVGGVKYNEQF
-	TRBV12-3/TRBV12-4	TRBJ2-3	ASKGVSDTQY
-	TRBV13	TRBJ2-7	ASSRRGRTDYEQY
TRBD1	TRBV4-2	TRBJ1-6	ASSPTTGGDSPLH
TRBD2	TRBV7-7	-	ATASGRVGTQY
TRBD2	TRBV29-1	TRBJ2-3	SVVGTRGITDTQY
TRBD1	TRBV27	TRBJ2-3	ASRLTGVRTDTQY
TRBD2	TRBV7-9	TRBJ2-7	ASSFFPGLAGKTYEQY
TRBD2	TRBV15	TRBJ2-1	ATSFRTSNLNEQF
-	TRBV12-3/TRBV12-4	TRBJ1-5	ASSFGPPGNQPQH
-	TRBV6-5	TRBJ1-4	ASSYSGTATNEKLF
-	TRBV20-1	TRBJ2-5	SASGTARY